Listed here are 17 T cell receptor beta chains from one sample, sequenced in a study of OX40 agonist ivuxolimab in advanced cancers. Profiled with immunoSEQ multiplex PCR; TCRdb holds only in-frame clones, not every one. Of tens of thousands of clones listed, 90% are singletons. Sequencing was performed on CD4+ or CD8+ T cells sorted from blood, taken in a trial of the OX40 agonist ivuxolimab. These receptors were obtained from an adult with an advanced solid tumor such as melanoma, head and neck, liver or kidney cancer.

The chain has TRBV9 and TRBJ2-3; TRBD2 might be the D (6 bases). CDR1 is SGDLS, CDR2 YYNGEE, per germline. This CDR3 spans 15 amino acids. Deletions cut 0 bases from V and 1 base from J, with 9 bases between. In nucleotides, the CDR3 is TGTGCCAGCAGCGTAGCTGCTAGCGGCACAGATACGCAGTATTTT. Its translation is CASSVAASGTDTQYF.

The rearrangement joins TRBV9 to TRBJ2-7, with 7 positions matching TRBD1. Germline V gene data show CDR1 as SGDLS and CDR2 as YYNGEE. This CDR3 has 17 residues. Trimming at V came to 0 bases and at J to 0 bases, leaving 9 bases not matched to a gene. The CDR3 nucleotides are TGTGCCAGCAGCGTAGCTAGGACAGGCCCTAGCTCCTACGAGCAGTACGTC. Residues: CASSVARTGPSSYEQYV.

The chain carries TRBV2 and TRBJ2-5; TRBD2 matches 9 bases. Germline values: CDR1 SNHLY, CDR2 FYNNEI. This CDR3 comprises 13 residues. Losses at the gene ends were 4 bases for V and 5 bases for J; bases not matched to a gene: 2. This CDR3 is CASSGTSDETQYF. The CDR3 nucleotides read TGTGCCAGCAGTGGGACTAGCGACGAGACCCAGTACTTC.

V usage is TRBV18 and J usage is TRBJ2-1; TRBD2 matches 15 bases. The V and J ends lost 3 bases and 2 bases, in that order; junction bases with no gene match: 8. Germline loops: CDR1 KGHSH, CDR2 LQKENI. The CDR3 consists of 19 residues. DNA of the CDR3: TGTGCCAGCTCACCCGAGGGACTAGCGGGGGGCCTCCCCTACAATGAGCAGTTCTTC. Translation gives CASSPEGLAGGLPYNEQFF.

This clone has a handful of counts. This chain links TRBV5-1 with TRBJ2-1; D may be TRBD1 or TRBD2 (5 bases each). Germline assignment: CDR1 SGHRS and CDR2 YFSETQ. Trimming stripped 4 bases from V and 0 bases from J, with 20 bases between. CDR3 length equals 18 residues. The CDR3 DNA sequence: TGCGCCAGCAGCACCGGGACCCCCCTGTCCCTCTCCTACAATGAGCAGTTCTTC. It codes for CASSTGTPLSLSYNEQFF.

This chain joins TRBV2 and TRBJ2-3; TRBD2 matches 8 bases. Germline V gene data show CDR1 as SNHLY and CDR2 as FYNNEI. The CDR3 totals 15 residues. The V and J ends lost 6 bases and 1 base, in that order; junction bases with no gene match: 6. The CDR3 is CASSDSAGGTDTQYF. DNA for the CDR3: TGTGCCAGCAGCGACTCAGCGGGGGGCACAGATACGCAGTATTTT. Together with reference TRBV2 and TRBJ2-3, the CDR3 gives the full variable domain: EPEVTQTPSHQVTQMGQEVILRCVPISNHLYFYWYRQILGQKVEFLVSFYNNEISEKSEIFDDQFSVERPDGSNFTLKIRSTKLEDSAMYFCASSDSAGGTDTQYFGPGTRLTVL.

The V and J genes are TRBV19 and TRBJ2-6, with TRBD1 matching 8 bases. With V trimmed by 5 bases and J by 2 bases, 11 bases remained unmatched. The CDR3 is 18 amino acids. Germline-derived CDR1 and CDR2 are LNHDA and SQIVND (reference sequence). CDR3 residues: CASSDTGRGLPGANVLTF. Written as DNA, the CDR3 is TGTGCCAGTAGTGACACGGGCAGGGGGCTCCCTGGGGCCAACGTCCTGACTTTC. The whole variable domain, remainder taken from reference TRBV19 and TRBJ2-6, is DGGITQSPKYLFRKEGQNVTLSCEQNLNHDAMYWYRQDPGQGLRLIYYSQIVNDFQKGDIAEGYSVSREKKESFPLTVTSAQKNPTAFYLCASSDTGRGLPGANVLTFGAGSRLTVL.

The chain's CDR3 is CASSEGRVLSKNIQYF. The CDR3 nucleotides read TGTGCCAGCAGTGAAGGGAGGGTCCTCTCCAAAAACATTCAGTACTTC. The chain carries TRBV6-1 and TRBJ2-4; D perhaps matches TRBD2 (6 bases). The CDR3 covers 16 residues. The V gene's germline CDR1 is MNHNS and CDR2 SASEGT. With 1 base removed from V and 2 bases from J, the gap between germline ends came to 12 bases.

The rearrangement uses TRBV29-1 and TRBJ2-7; the D call may be TRBD1 or TRBD2 (5 bases each). There are 11 residues in the CDR3. Trimming shortened V by 4 bases and J by 7 bases, and 11 bases separated the two germline ends. CDR1 is SQVTM and CDR2 is ANQGSEA in the germline V gene. The CDR3 reads CSVGGTREQYF. For the CDR3, the DNA is TGCAGCGTTGGGGGGACCAGAGAGCAGTACTTC.

This clone turned up a few times. The gene calls are TRBV6-6 and TRBJ2-7; 11 nucleotides line up with TRBD1. The CDR3 spans 15 residues. The ends lost 5 bases at V and 4 bases at J; junction bases unmatched: 7. Germline V gives CDR1 MNHNY, CDR2 SVGAGI (reference sequence). CDR3 in amino acids: CASSPRDRGAYEQYF. DNA for the CDR3: TGTGCCAGCAGTCCGCGGGACAGGGGGGCTTACGAGCAGTACTTC.

The DNA for the CDR3 is TGCAGCGGAGACAGTTTCATAAACACTGAAGCTTTCTTT. It codes for CSGDSFINTEAFF. This rearrangement joins TRBV29-1 to TRBJ1-1; the D gene is possibly TRBD1 (5 bases). Trimming removed 7 bases from V and 2 bases from J, with 14 bases in between. CDR3 length: 13 amino acids. Germline CDR1 reads SQVTM; CDR2 reads ANQGSEA.

This clone was counted between two and nine times. This chain connects TRBV9 to TRBJ1-5; D gene ambiguous. The CDR3 loop spans 16 amino acids. The germline V gene has CDR1 SGDLS and CDR2 YYNGEE. Trimming left V 0 bases short and J 0 bases short, with 10 bases between. The CDR3 sequence is CASSVGADYSNQPQHF. The CDR3 DNA sequence: TGTGCCAGCAGCGTAGGGGCAGACTATAGCAATCAGCCCCAGCATTTT.

The CDR3 sequence is CASSPGLGVRTNQPQHF. The CDR3 bases are TGTGCCAGCAGTCCCGGCCTCGGGGTTCGAACCAATCAGCCCCAGCATTTT. The chain employs TRBV27 and TRBJ1-5; the D is unclear. V lost 5 bases and J lost 3, with 20 bases in between. CDR1 and CDR2 from the germline V gene are MNHEY and SMNVEV (reference sequence). The CDR3 consists of 17 residues.

The rearrangement joins TRBV5-1 to TRBJ1-4; 10 nucleotides align to TRBD1. Germline V gene data show CDR1 as SGHRS and CDR2 as YFSETQ. Trimming removed 4 bases from V and 1 base from J; junction bases left unmatched: 13. This CDR3 is 19 amino acids long. The DNA of the CDR3 is TGCGCCAGCAGCCCTGGGGTGACAGGGGGCAGTGAAACTAATGAAAAACTGTTTTTT. Translated, it gives CASSPGVTGGSETNEKLFF.

V is TRBV6-5 and J is TRBJ1-5; perhaps TRBD1 as D (6 bases). The CDR3 is made up of 15 amino acids. Trimming left V 4 bases short and J 3 bases short, with 13 bases between. Germline-derived CDR1 and CDR2 are MNHEY and SVGAGI. Here the CDR3 reads CASSSVGGHNQPQHF. The CDR3 coding sequence is TGTGCCAGCAGTTCCGTGGGGGGGCACAATCAGCCCCAGCATTTT.

The CDR3 DNA sequence: TGTGCCAGCAGTAGGGGGGACAGGGGCTATGGCTACACCTTC. Its translation: CASSRGDRGYGYTF. The rearrangement uses TRBV28 and TRBJ1-2, with 10 positions matching TRBD1. Germline V lookup: CDR1 MDHEN, CDR2 SYDVKM. J gave up 4 bases and V 5 bases, and 4 bases lay outside the gene matches. The CDR3 covers 14 residues.

The chain recombines TRBV6-1 with TRBJ2-1, with TRBD2 matching over 11 bases. With V trimmed by 5 bases and J by 7 bases, 7 bases remained unmatched. Germline loops: CDR1 MNHNS, CDR2 SASEGT. The CDR3 runs 15 residues. CDR3 sequence: CASSQLAGVGNEQFF. The CDR3 nucleotides read TGTGCCAGCAGTCAACTAGCGGGGGTTGGGAATGAGCAGTTCTTC.